Below, 5 T cell receptor beta chains from the same sample are listed, as sequenced in a study of blood T cell repertoires in COVID-19. Produced via immunoSEQ multiplex PCR; TCRdb's table is partial and in-frame only. The table shows more than 200,000 clones, with around 86% occurring only once. Source material: PBMCs or T cells enriched from blood (not recorded which). These receptors were collected from a man aged 25 to 40 in a cohort exposed to, infected with or recovered from COVID-19 (not recorded which).

This rearrangement joins TRBV27 to TRBJ1-1; D perhaps matches TRBD1 (6 bases). Germline lookup yields CDR1 MNHEY and CDR2 SMNVEV (reference sequence). The CDR3 loop spans 13 amino acids. V lost 5 bases to trimming and J lost 1 base, with 8 bases between them. CDR3 sequence (DNA): TGTGCCAGCAGTCGGGGACAGAACACTGAAGCTTTCTTT. This translates into CASSRGQNTEAFF.

The chain links TRBV19 to TRBJ2-3; D is possibly TRBD1 (5 bases). In germline, CDR1 is LNHDA, CDR2 SQIVND (reference sequence). V was cut by 3 bases and J by 0 bases, with 13 bases left in between. The CDR3 consists of 16 residues. The CDR3 nucleotides are TGTGCCAGTAGTATGAGGACACAGACTAGCACAGATACGCAGTATTTT. Its protein is CASSMRTQTSTDTQYF.

This sequence joins TRBV19 and TRBJ2-3, with D possibly TRBD2 on 6 matching bases. Trimming removed 3 bases at V and 8 bases at J, with 15 bases between. The germline V gene has CDR1 LNHDA and CDR2 SQIVND (reference sequence). The CDR3 consists of 14 residues. This CDR3 reads CASSITDRRGTQYF. The CDR3 DNA reads as TGTGCCAGTAGTATCACAGATCGGAGGGGTACGCAGTATTTT.

This chain's CDR3 is CASSQDRTSGGGWDTDTQYF. CDR3 sequence (DNA): TGCGCCAGCAGCCAAGATAGGACTAGCGGGGGGGGATGGGACACAGATACGCAGTATTTT. The genes are TRBV4-1 and TRBJ2-3; 15 nucleotides line up with TRBD2. The CDR3 totals 20 residues. The V gene end was trimmed by 0 bases and the J gene end by 2 bases; junction bases not matched to a gene: 9. CDR1 MGHRA and CDR2 YSYEKL come from the germline V gene.

This clone was seen a handful of times. This rearrangement joins TRBV5-4 to TRBJ1-2, with a possible D match to TRBD1 (6 bases). V was trimmed by 4 bases and J by 7 bases, leaving 23 bases between them. CDR1 is SGHNT and CDR2 is YYREEE in the germline V gene (reference sequence). This CDR3 has 16 amino acids. In DNA, the CDR3 is TGTGCCAGCAGCCCCCGGACAGAACTACCTGGCGGTGGCTACACCTTC. It specifies CASSPRTELPGGGYTF.